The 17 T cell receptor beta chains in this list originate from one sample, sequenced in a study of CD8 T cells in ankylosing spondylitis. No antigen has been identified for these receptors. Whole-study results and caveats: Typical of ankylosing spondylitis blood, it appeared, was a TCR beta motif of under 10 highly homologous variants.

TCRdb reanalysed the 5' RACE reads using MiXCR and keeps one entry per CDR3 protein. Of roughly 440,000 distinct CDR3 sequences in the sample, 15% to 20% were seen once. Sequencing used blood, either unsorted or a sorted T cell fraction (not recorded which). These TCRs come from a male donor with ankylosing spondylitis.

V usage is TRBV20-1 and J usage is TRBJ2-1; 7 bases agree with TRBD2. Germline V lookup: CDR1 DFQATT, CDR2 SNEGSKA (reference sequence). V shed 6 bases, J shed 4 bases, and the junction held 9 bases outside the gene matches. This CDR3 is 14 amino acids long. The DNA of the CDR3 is TGCAGTGCCCCCCAGCGGGGCAGTTACAATGAGCAGTTCTTC. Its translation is CSAPQRGSYNEQFF.

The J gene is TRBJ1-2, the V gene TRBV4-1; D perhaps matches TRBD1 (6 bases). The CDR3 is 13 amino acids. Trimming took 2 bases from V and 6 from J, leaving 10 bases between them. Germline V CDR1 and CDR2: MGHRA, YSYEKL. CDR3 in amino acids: CASSQRRGHGYTF. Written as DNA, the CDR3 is TGCGCCAGCAGCCAAAGGCGGGGGCATGGCTACACCTTC.

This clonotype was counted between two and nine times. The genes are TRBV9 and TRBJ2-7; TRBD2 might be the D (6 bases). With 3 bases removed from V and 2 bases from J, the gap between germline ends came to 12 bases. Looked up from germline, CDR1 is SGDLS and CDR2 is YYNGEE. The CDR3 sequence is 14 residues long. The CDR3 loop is CASSDREPPYEQYF. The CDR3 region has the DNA TGTGCCAGCAGCGACCGGGAGCCCCCCTACGAGCAGTACTTC. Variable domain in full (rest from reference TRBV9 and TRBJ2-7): DSGVTQTPKHLITATGQRVTLRCSPRSGDLSVYWYQQSLDQGLQFLIQYYNGEERAKGNILERFSAQQFPDLHSELNLSSLELGDSALYFCASSDREPPYEQYFGPGTRLTVT.

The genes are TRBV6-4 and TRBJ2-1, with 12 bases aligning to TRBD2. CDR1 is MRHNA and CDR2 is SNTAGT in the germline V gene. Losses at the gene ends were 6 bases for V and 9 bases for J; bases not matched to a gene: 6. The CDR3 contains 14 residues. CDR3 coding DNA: TGTGCCAGCAGAGCTAGCGGGGGGGCGCCTGAGCAGTTCTTC. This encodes CASRASGGAPEQFF.

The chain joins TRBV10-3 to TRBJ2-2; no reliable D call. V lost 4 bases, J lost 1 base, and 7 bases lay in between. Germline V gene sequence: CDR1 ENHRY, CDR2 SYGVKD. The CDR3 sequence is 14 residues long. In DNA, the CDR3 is TGTGCCATCAGTGGGGCCGAGAACACCGGGGAGCTGTTTTTT. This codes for CAISGAENTGELFF.

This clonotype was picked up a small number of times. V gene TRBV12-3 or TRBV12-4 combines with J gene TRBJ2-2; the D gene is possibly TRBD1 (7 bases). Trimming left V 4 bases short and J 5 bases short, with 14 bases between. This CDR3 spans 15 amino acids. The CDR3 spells CASSSRQGGTGELFF. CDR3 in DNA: TGTGCCAGCAGTTCCCGACAGGGAGGAACCGGGGAGCTGTTTTTT.

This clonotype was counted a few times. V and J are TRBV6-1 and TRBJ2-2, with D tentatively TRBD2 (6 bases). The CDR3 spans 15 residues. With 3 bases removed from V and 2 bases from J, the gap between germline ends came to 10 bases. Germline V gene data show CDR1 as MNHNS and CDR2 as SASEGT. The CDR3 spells CASSESSVNTGELFF. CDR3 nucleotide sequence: TGTGCCAGCAGTGAGTCTAGCGTAAACACCGGGGAGCTGTTTTTT.

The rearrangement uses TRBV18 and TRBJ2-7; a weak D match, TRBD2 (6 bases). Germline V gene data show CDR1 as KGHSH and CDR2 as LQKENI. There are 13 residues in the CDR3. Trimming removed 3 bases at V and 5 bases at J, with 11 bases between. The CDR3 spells CASSPQLADEQYF. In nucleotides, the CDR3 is TGTGCCAGCTCACCCCAACTAGCCGACGAGCAGTACTTC.

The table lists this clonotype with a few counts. CDR3 protein: CASSYSTVTTNEKLFF. The CDR3 bases are TGTGCCAGCAGTTACTCGACGGTTACAACTAATGAAAAACTGTTTTTT. V usage is TRBV6-5 and J usage is TRBJ1-4, with D hard to call. Trimming cost V 0 bases and J 0 bases, with 8 bases left between them. The CDR3 is 16 residues long. Germline CDR1 is MNHEY and CDR2 is SVGAGI.

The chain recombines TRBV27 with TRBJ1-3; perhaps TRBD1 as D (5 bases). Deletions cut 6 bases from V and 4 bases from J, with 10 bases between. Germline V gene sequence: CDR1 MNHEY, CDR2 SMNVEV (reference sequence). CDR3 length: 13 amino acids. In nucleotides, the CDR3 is TGTGCCAGCAGCAGGGAGCCGGGAAACACCATATATTTT. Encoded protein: CASSREPGNTIYF.

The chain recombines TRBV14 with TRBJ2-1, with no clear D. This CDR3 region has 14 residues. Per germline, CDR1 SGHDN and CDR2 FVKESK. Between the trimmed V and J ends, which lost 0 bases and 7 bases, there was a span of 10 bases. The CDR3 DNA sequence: TGTGCCAGCAGCCAAGATCTGATCCCAAATGAGCAGTTCTTC. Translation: CASSQDLIPNEQFF.

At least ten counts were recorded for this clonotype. CDR3 protein: CASRAGGTNQETQYF. The CDR3 region has the DNA TGTGCCAGCAGAGCGGGGGGGACCAACCAAGAGACCCAGTACTTC. The chain links TRBV4-2 to TRBJ2-5; 10 bases are a match to TRBD2. The CDR3 contains 15 residues. In germline, CDR1 is LGHNA, CDR2 YNFKEQ. V lost 6 bases, J lost 0 bases, and 4 bases stayed unmatched.

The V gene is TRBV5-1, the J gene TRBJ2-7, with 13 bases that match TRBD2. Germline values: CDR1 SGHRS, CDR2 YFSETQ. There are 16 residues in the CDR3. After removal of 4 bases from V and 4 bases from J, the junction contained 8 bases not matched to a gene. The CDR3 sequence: CASSQGLAGNAYEQYF. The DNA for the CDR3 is TGCGCCAGCAGCCAGGGACTAGCGGGAAATGCGTACGAGCAGTACTTC.

The CDR3 here is CSGVQGGSYEQYF. In nucleotides, the CDR3 is TGCAGCGGCGTCCAGGGAGGATCCTACGAGCAGTACTTC. The chain employs TRBV29-1 and TRBJ2-7, with a possible D match to TRBD2 (6 bases). This CDR3 region has 13 residues. V dropped 7 bases and J dropped 1 base, with 14 bases sitting between them. CDR1 SQVTM and CDR2 ANQGSEA come from the germline V gene.

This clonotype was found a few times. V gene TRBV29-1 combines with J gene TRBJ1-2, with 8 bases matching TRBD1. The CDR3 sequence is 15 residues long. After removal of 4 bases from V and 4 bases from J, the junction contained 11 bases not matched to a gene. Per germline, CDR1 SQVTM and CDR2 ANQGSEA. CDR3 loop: CSVVVRSGGGYGYTF. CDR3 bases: TGCAGCGTTGTGGTTCGATCAGGGGGCGGCTATGGCTACACCTTC.

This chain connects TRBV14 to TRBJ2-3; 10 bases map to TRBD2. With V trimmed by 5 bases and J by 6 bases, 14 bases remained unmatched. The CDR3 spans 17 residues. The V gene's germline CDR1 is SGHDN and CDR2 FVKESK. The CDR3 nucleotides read TGTGCCAGCAGCTTACGTCAGACTAGCGGGCGATGGGATACGCAGTATTTT. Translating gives CASSLRQTSGRWDTQYF.

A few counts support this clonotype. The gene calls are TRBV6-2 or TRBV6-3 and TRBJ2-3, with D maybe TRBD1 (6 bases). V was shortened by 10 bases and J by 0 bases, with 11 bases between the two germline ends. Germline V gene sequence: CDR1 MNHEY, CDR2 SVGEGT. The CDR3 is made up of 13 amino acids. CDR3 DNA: TGTGCCACCAGGGGACCAAGCACAGATACGCAGTATTTT. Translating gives CATRGPSTDTQYF.